A single sample is the source of the 27 T cell receptor beta chains below, sequenced in a study of OX40 agonist ivuxolimab in advanced cancers. Clones were read by immunoSEQ multiplex PCR, and TCRdb kept only the in-frame ones, dropping some. Of 15,000 or so clones listed, roughly 79% were seen once; the top ten hold approximately 32%. The specimen was CD4+ or CD8+ T cells sorted from blood, collected in a trial of the OX40 agonist ivuxolimab. The receptors derive from an adult with an advanced solid tumor such as melanoma, head and neck, liver or kidney cancer.

V is TRBV6-6 and J is TRBJ1-2; D is perhaps TRBD1 (5 bases). The ends were cut back, 0 bases at V and 5 bases at J, with 7 bases in the middle. The length of the CDR3 is 13 residues. Germline V CDR1 and CDR2: MNHNY, SVGAGI (reference sequence). The CDR3 DNA reads TGTGCCAGCAGTTACTCGACAGCTTATGGCTACACCTTC. Translation: CASSYSTAYGYTF.

The gene calls are TRBV28 and TRBJ1-2; maybe TRBD1 (6 bases). Trimming stripped 5 bases from V and 4 bases from J, with 11 bases between. The CDR3 has 13 residues. Germline lookup yields CDR1 MDHEN and CDR2 SYDVKM. CDR3 coding DNA: TGTGCCAGCAGTCCCCACAGGGCCTATGGCTACACCTTC. This encodes CASSPHRAYGYTF.

V is TRBV15 and J is TRBJ2-7, with a tentative D call TRBD1 (5 bases). The CDR3 consists of 15 residues. The germline V gene encodes CDR1 LNHNV and CDR2 YYDKDF (reference sequence). Deletions cut 4 bases from V and 0 bases from J, with 13 bases between. The CDR3 region has the DNA TGTGCCACCAGCACCAGACAGTCCAGCTCCTACGAGCAGTACTTC. It codes for CATSTRQSSSYEQYF. Variable domain in full (rest from reference TRBV15 and TRBJ2-7): DAMVIQNPRYQVTQFGKPVTLSCSQTLNHNVMYWYQQKSSQAPKLLFHYYDKDFNNEADTPDNFQSRRPNTSFCFLDIRSPGLGDTAMYLCATSTRQSSSYEQYFGPGTRLTVT.

As concerns this clone: Within the sample, other DNA sequences also encode this same CDR3. The chain carries TRBV14 and TRBJ2-3; D uncertain. Germline V gene lookup returns CDR1 SGHDN and CDR2 FVKESK. The CDR3 consists of 13 residues. Trimming cost V 0 bases and J 5 bases, with 6 bases left between them. CDR3 loop: CASSQDRGDTQYF. CDR3 bases: TGTGCCAGCAGCCAAGATCGAGGAGATACGCAGTATTTT.

The V gene is TRBV4-1, the J gene TRBJ2-7; either TRBD1 or TRBD2 may fit D (5 bases each). V was pared by 8 bases and J by 2 bases, with 13 bases between. Germline CDR1 and CDR2: MGHRA and YSYEKL. The CDR3 is 13 residues long. The CDR3 here is CASSPGPTYEQYF. CDR3 bases: TGCGCCAGCTCTCCGGGGCCAACCTACGAGCAGTACTTC.

This clone has just a few counts. The chain couples TRBV5-1 to TRBJ2-7; 7 bases align to TRBD2. The V gene's germline CDR1 is SGHRS and CDR2 YFSETQ. This CDR3 is built from 15 residues. Trimming at V came to 4 bases and at J to 1 base, leaving 8 bases not matched to a gene. For the CDR3, the DNA is TGCGCCAGCAGCCCTGGGCGGGAGTTATCCTACGAGCAGTACTTC. This gives the protein CASSPGRELSYEQYF.

This chain joins TRBV28 and TRBJ1-4, with D possibly matching TRBD1 (5 bases). This CDR3 has 16 amino acids. The V gene lost 3 bases and the J gene lost 5 bases, with 16 bases spanning the gap. Germline lookup yields CDR1 MDHEN and CDR2 SYDVKM. For the CDR3, the DNA is TGTGCCAGCAGTTTGGTCGGTGGGGGTGTGAATGAAAAACTGTTTTTT. It encodes CASSLVGGGVNEKLFF.

This rearrangement joins TRBV11-2 to TRBJ2-7; a weak D match, TRBD1 (6 bases). Germline V gene sequence: CDR1 SGHAT, CDR2 FQNNGV. The CDR3 has 14 amino acids. V was pared by 5 bases and J by 3 bases, with 14 bases between. In nucleotides, the CDR3 is TGTGCCAGCAGCACCCCGGGACACTTCTACGAGCAGTACTTC. It translates to CASSTPGHFYEQYF. Drawing the rest from reference TRBV11-2 and TRBJ2-7, the complete variable domain is EAGVAQSPRYKIIEKRQSVAFWCNPISGHATLYWYQQILGQGPKLLIQFQNNGVVDDSQLPKDRFSAERLKGVDSTLKIQPAKLEDSAVYLCASSTPGHFYEQYFGPGTRLTVT.

CDR3 in amino acids: CASSLEGDLSNEQYF. The CDR3 nucleotides are TGTGCCAGCAGCTTAGAGGGGGACCTATCAAACGAGCAGTACTTC. V usage is TRBV7-9 and J usage is TRBJ2-7; tentative D call: TRBD1 (6 bases). CDR3 length: 15 residues. The V gene lost 1 base and the J gene lost 5 bases, with 15 bases spanning the gap. Germline assignment: CDR1 SEHNR and CDR2 FQNEAQ (reference sequence).

The chain uses TRBV27 and TRBJ2-7, with 10 bases lining up with TRBD2. The CDR3 contains 15 residues. The germline gives CDR1 MNHEY, CDR2 SMNVEV (reference sequence). Trimming cost V 2 bases and J 3 bases; bases outside gene matches: 4. The CDR3 DNA reads TGTGCCAGCAGTTTACGGCTAGCGGGAGTCTACGAGCAGTACTTC. Its protein is CASSLRLAGVYEQYF.

The CDR3 DNA sequence: TGTGCCACCAGCAGAAGGCGGGGGCCGAACACTGAAGCTTTCTTT. It specifies CATSRRRGPNTEAFF. The rearrangement links TRBV15 to TRBJ1-1, with D tentatively TRBD1 (6 bases). The V gene's germline CDR1 is LNHNV and CDR2 YYDKDF (reference sequence). This CDR3 contains 15 residues. The V gene lost 2 bases and the J gene lost 1 base, with 11 bases spanning the gap.

This chain links TRBV7-9 with TRBJ2-7; D call uncertain. V lost 1 base and J 4 bases, leaving 8 bases between the germline ends. Germline V gene sequence: CDR1 SEHNR, CDR2 FQNEAQ (reference sequence). The CDR3 runs to 13 residues. The CDR3 spells CASSLDLGYEQYF. The CDR3 nucleotides read TGTGCCAGCAGCTTAGATCTCGGATACGAGCAGTACTTC.

This CDR3 reads CSGGQAPYEQYF. CDR3 DNA sequence: TGCAGCGGTGGACAGGCCCCCTACGAGCAGTACTTC. The chain employs TRBV29-1 and TRBJ2-7, with 7 bases aligning to TRBD1. CDR3 length: 12 amino acids. Per germline, CDR1 SQVTM and CDR2 ANQGSEA. With V trimmed by 7 bases and J by 2 bases, 5 bases remained unmatched.

The V gene is TRBV6-5, the J gene TRBJ1-2, with TRBD1 identical over 7 bases. Germline V CDR1 and CDR2: MNHEY, SVGAGI. V was pared by 0 bases and J by 6 bases, with 7 bases of the junction left unmatched. This CDR3 has 15 residues. The CDR3 nucleotides are TGTGCCAGCAGTTACTCGAGACAGGGCGGTGATGGCTACACCTTC. Translating gives CASSYSRQGGDGYTF.

This chain connects TRBV27 to TRBJ1-1; perhaps TRBD1 as D (6 bases). This CDR3 comprises 15 residues. V was shortened by 2 bases and J by 3 bases, with 13 bases between the two germline ends. Looked up from germline, CDR1 is MNHEY and CDR2 is SMNVEV (reference sequence). The CDR3 spells CASSLGPGGDTEAFF. The CDR3 bases are TGTGCCAGCAGTTTAGGACCCGGGGGCGACACTGAAGCTTTCTTT.

This rearrangement joins TRBV5-6 to TRBJ1-1, with D unclear. V was pared by 0 bases and J by 1 base, with 1 base between. CDR3 size: 12 residues. CDR1 is SGHDT, CDR2 YYEEEE, per germline. CDR3 protein: CASSLANTEAFF. In nucleotides, the CDR3 is TGTGCCAGCAGCTTGGCGAACACTGAAGCTTTCTTT.

This chain joins TRBV6-5 and TRBJ2-7, with a tentative D call TRBD2 (5 bases). Trimming shortened V by 2 bases and J by 2 bases, and 13 bases separated the two germline ends. CDR1 is MNHEY and CDR2 is SVGAGI in the germline V gene. This CDR3 is 15 amino acids long. DNA for the CDR3: TGTGCCAGCAGTTACGACCGGGATGGGGCCTACGAGCAGTACTTC. As protein: CASSYDRDGAYEQYF.

The chain is built from TRBV27 and TRBJ2-5, with 9 bases identical to TRBD2. V was pared by 0 bases and J by 1 base, with 3 bases of the junction left unmatched. Germline values: CDR1 MNHEY, CDR2 SMNVEV (reference sequence). CDR3 size: 16 residues. This chain's CDR3 is CASSLSPSGIQETQYF. CDR3 nucleotide sequence: TGTGCCAGCAGTTTATCACCTAGCGGGATCCAAGAGACCCAGTACTTC.

Here the CDR3 reads CATSGGKNIQYF. CDR3 DNA: TGTGCCACCTCGGGGGGCAAAAACATTCAGTACTTC. The J gene is TRBJ2-4, the V gene TRBV15, with TRBD2 matching 7 bases. Germline V gene sequence: CDR1 LNHNV, CDR2 YYDKDF (reference sequence). The CDR3 is 12 residues long. The V segment lost 8 bases and the J segment 3 bases; nucleotides outside the gene matches: 1.

This clone appeared a few times. The rearrangement uses TRBV28 and TRBJ2-1; tentatively, D is TRBD2 (6 bases). V was shortened by 3 bases and J by 0 bases, with 12 bases between the two germline ends. Germline V CDR1 and CDR2: MDHEN, SYDVKM. The CDR3 totals 16 residues. CDR3 sequence: CASSFLGLSSYNEQFF. The CDR3 DNA sequence: TGTGCCAGCAGTTTTTTGGGACTCAGCTCCTACAATGAGCAGTTCTTC.

The chain is built from TRBV5-4 and TRBJ1-1; no reliable D call. This CDR3 comprises 11 residues. Trimming removed 2 bases from V and 11 bases from J, with 10 bases in between. CDR1 and CDR2 (germline): SGHNT, YYREEE (reference sequence). The CDR3 spells CASSFGGRAFF. The CDR3 DNA follows: TGTGCCAGCAGCTTTGGCGGTCGGGCTTTCTTT. Drawing the rest from reference TRBV5-4 and TRBJ1-1, the complete variable domain is ETGVTQSPTHLIKTRGQQVTLRCSSQSGHNTVSWYQQALGQGPQFIFQYYREEENGRGNFPPRFSGLQFPNYSSELNVNALELDDSALYLCASSFGGRAFFGQGTRLTVV.

The chain's CDR3 is CATSRDGVPPAFF. The CDR3 DNA reads as TGTGCCACCAGCAGAGATGGGGTCCCACCGGCTTTCTTT. The J gene is TRBJ1-1, the V gene TRBV15; D remains unclear. Trimming cost V 0 bases and J 11 bases, with 13 bases left between them. Germline values: CDR1 LNHNV, CDR2 YYDKDF (reference sequence). The CDR3 is made up of 13 amino acids.

The chain is built from TRBV6-1 and TRBJ2-3, with D unresolved. V lost 1 base, J lost 5 bases, and 10 bases lay in between. The CDR3 contains 14 residues. From germline, CDR1 is MNHNS and CDR2 SASEGT. CDR3 in amino acids: CASSEEQSQDTQYF. In nucleotides, the CDR3 is TGTGCCAGCAGTGAAGAACAGTCTCAAGATACGCAGTATTTT.

The chain combines TRBV6-1 with TRBJ2-1, with 9 nucleotides matching TRBD1. CDR1 and CDR2 (germline): MNHNS, SASEGT. The junction had 7 bases not matched to a gene; V was cut back by 1 base and J by 6 bases. The CDR3 contains 16 residues. In DNA, the CDR3 is TGTGCCAGCAGTGAAGAGCTTGGGACAGGGTCCAATGAGCAGTTCTTC. Encoded protein: CASSEELGTGSNEQFF.

This chain uses TRBV27 with TRBJ2-7; 16 bases match TRBD2. In germline, CDR1 is MNHEY, CDR2 SMNVEV (reference sequence). V was clipped by 3 bases and J by 4 bases; unmatched bases: 12. The CDR3 has 19 residues. This CDR3 is CASSFYPPGLAGGPYEQYF. CDR3 sequence (DNA): TGTGCCAGCAGTTTCTATCCCCCGGGACTAGCGGGAGGGCCTTACGAGCAGTACTTC.

The V and J genes are TRBV7-3 and TRBJ2-3, with D perhaps matching TRBD1 (5 bases). The V gene's germline CDR1 is SGHTA and CDR2 FQGTGA. V lost 0 bases and J lost 4, with 14 bases in between. This CDR3 has 16 amino acids. CDR3 nucleotide sequence: TGTGCCAGCAGCTTAACAGTTCTCAGGGCGGCAGATACGCAGTATTTT. Its translation: CASSLTVLRAADTQYF.

This sequence joins TRBV6-1 and TRBJ2-1, with D hard to call. V was shortened by 2 bases and J by 0 bases, with 11 bases between the two germline ends. This CDR3 is built from 16 residues. CDR1 is MNHNS, CDR2 SASEGT, per germline. CDR3 protein: CASSESLWSSYNEQFF. The CDR3 DNA follows: TGTGCCAGCAGTGAATCATTATGGAGCTCCTACAATGAGCAGTTCTTC.